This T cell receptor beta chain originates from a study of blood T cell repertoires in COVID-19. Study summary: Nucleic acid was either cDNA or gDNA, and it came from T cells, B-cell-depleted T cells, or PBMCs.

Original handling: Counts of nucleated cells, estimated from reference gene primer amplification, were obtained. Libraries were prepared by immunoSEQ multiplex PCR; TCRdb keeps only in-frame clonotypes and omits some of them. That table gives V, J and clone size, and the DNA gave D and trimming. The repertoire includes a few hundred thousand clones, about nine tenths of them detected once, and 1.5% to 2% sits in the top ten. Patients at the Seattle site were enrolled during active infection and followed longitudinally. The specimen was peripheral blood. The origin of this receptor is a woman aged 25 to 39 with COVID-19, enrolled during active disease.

CDR3 DNA sequence: TGTGCCAGCAGCCTCCAGACAGGCTACTCTGGAAACACCATATATTTT. Encoded protein: CASSLQTGYSGNTIYF. This sequence joins TRBV7-8 and TRBJ1-3; weak D call: TRBD1 (6 bases). Germline CDR1 is SGHVS and CDR2 is FQNEAQ. V was trimmed by 5 bases and J by 0 bases, leaving 14 bases between them. This CDR3 has 16 amino acids.